Listed here are 12 T cell receptor beta chains from one sample, sequenced in a study of blood T cell repertoires in COVID-19. Assay used: immunoSEQ multiplex PCR; TCRdb lists only in-frame clones, some missing. The sample carries about 180,000 clones, about 88% recorded once. What was sequenced was PBMCs or T cells enriched from blood (not recorded which). These receptors were taken from a woman in her thirties or forties with acute COVID-19.

V and J are TRBV9 and TRBJ2-3; 9 bases fit TRBD2. Trimming took 4 bases from V and 6 from J; bases not matched to a gene: 18. The CDR3 has 18 amino acids. CDR1 is SGDLS and CDR2 is YYNGEE in the germline V gene. The CDR3 here is CASSPHPRGRGGPDTQYF. In DNA, the CDR3 is TGTGCCAGCAGCCCACATCCCCGCGGGCGGGGGGGCCCTGATACGCAGTATTTT.

This CDR3 reads CASSLTPGQGSYEQYF. The CDR3 region has the DNA TGTGCCAGCAGCTTAACTCCAGGACAGGGTTCCTACGAGCAGTACTTC. This chain uses TRBV7-3 with TRBJ2-7, with 8 bases matching TRBD1. This CDR3 contains 16 residues. With V trimmed by 0 bases and J by 1 base, 5 bases remained unmatched. Germline loops: CDR1 SGHTA, CDR2 FQGTGA.

V and J are TRBV2 and TRBJ1-5; 7 bases agree with TRBD1. This CDR3 is 15 amino acids long. The J segment lost 3 bases and the V segment lost 3 bases, leaving 5 bases of the junction unmatched. Looked up from germline, CDR1 is SNHLY and CDR2 is FYNNEI. This chain's CDR3 is CASSEKGQSNQPQHF. CDR3 DNA sequence: TGTGCCAGCAGTGAGAAGGGACAGTCCAATCAGCCCCAGCATTTT.

This sequence joins TRBV2 and TRBJ1-5, with 11 bases fitting TRBD1. Germline V CDR1 and CDR2: SNHLY, FYNNEI. The length of the CDR3 is 15 residues. Germline trimming cut 6 bases from V and 5 bases from J; bases unmatched to any gene: 6. The CDR3, as DNA: TGTGCCAGCAGGGACGGACAGGGGGCCCATCAGCCCCAGCATTTT. It is translated as CASRDGQGAHQPQHF.

The V gene is TRBV2, the J gene TRBJ1-5; weak D call: TRBD1 (6 bases). The CDR3 contains 13 residues. Looked up from germline, CDR1 is SNHLY and CDR2 is FYNNEI. Trimming stripped 6 bases from V and 5 bases from J, with 11 bases between. This CDR3 reads CASRAQGHQPQHF. In DNA form, the CDR3 reads TGTGCCAGCAGAGCACAGGGTCATCAGCCCCAGCATTTT.

The chain couples TRBV7-9 to TRBJ2-1; possible D gene TRBD2, 6 bases. V lost 0 bases, J lost 6 bases, and 12 bases lay in between. Germline CDR1 is SEHNR and CDR2 is FQNEAQ (reference sequence). The CDR3 is 15 residues long. The CDR3 DNA follows: TGTGCCAGCAGCTTAGCGACTAGATTTAGCAATGAGCAGTTCTTC. Translation: CASSLATRFSNEQFF.

The V call is TRBV5-1, the J call TRBJ2-1; D uncertain. The germline V gene encodes CDR1 SGHRS and CDR2 YFSETQ. This CDR3 contains 13 residues. Trimming took 4 bases from V and 7 from J, leaving 12 bases between them. The CDR3 here is CASSPALGNEQFF. DNA of the CDR3: TGCGCCAGCAGCCCAGCTCTAGGTAATGAGCAGTTCTTC.

This clone appeared once. The V call is TRBV5-6, the J call TRBJ2-2; D might be TRBD2 (6 bases). V was shortened by 5 bases and J by 2 bases, with 16 bases between the two germline ends. The CDR3 has 16 amino acids. CDR1 and CDR2 from the germline V gene are SGHDT and YYEEEE. The CDR3 is CASSSGTSKNTGELFF. The CDR3 DNA reads as TGTGCCAGCAGTTCCGGGACTTCCAAAAACACCGGGGAGCTGTTTTTT.

The rearrangement joins TRBV3-1 (or the pseudogene TRBV3-2) to TRBJ2-3; the D is unclear. Germline CDR1 LGHDT, CDR2 YNNKEL (reference sequence). The CDR3 extends over 12 amino acids. The germline V and J ends were trimmed by 5 bases and 0 bases, with 3 bases remaining between them. The DNA of the CDR3 is TGTGCCAGCAGCTCTAGCACAGATACGCAGTATTTT. The encoded protein is CASSSSTDTQYF.

The J gene is TRBJ2-7, the V gene TRBV7-9, with 7 bases aligning to TRBD1. This CDR3 is built from 16 residues. The ends lost 5 bases at V and 0 bases at J; junction bases unmatched: 10. The germline gives CDR1 SEHNR, CDR2 FQNEAQ (reference sequence). The CDR3 region has the DNA TGTGCCAGCAGCGAACCTGCCGGGACAGCCTCCTACGAGCAGTACTTC. Its translation is CASSEPAGTASYEQYF. The full variable domain, with the rest looked up from reference TRBV7-9 and TRBJ2-7, is DTGVSQNPRHKITKRGQNVTFRCDPISEHNRLYWYRQTLGQGPEFLTYFQNEAQLEKSRLLSDRFSAERPKGSFSTLEIQRTEQGDSAMYLCASSEPAGTASYEQYFGPGTRLTVT.

This clone was found once. The chain has TRBV10-3 and TRBJ2-7, with TRBD1 as a possible D gene (6 bases). CDR1 and CDR2 from the germline V gene are ENHRY and SYGVKD. The CDR3 loop spans 16 amino acids. The V end was cut by 8 bases, the J end by 4 bases, with 24 bases between. The CDR3 is CAIGGQTGSAEYEQYF. In DNA, the CDR3 is TGTGCCATCGGTGGACAGACCGGGTCAGCCGAGTACGAGCAGTACTTC.

The rearrangement links TRBV30 to TRBJ2-7, with 13 positions matching TRBD2. V lost 4 bases, J lost 4 bases, and 7 bases stayed unmatched. Germline V lookup: CDR1 GTSNPN, CDR2 SVGIG (reference sequence). The CDR3 consists of 15 residues. The CDR3 sequence: CAWNTSGRASYEQYF. In DNA, the CDR3 is TGTGCCTGGAATACTAGCGGGAGGGCCTCGTACGAGCAGTACTTC.